This T cell receptor (beta chain) was captured in a study of blood T cells in healthy people across ages. Through a sample-barcoded 5' primer and a J-beta primer mix, a second PCR was run for roughly 6 to 11 cycles. TCRdb independently ran MiXCR on the 5' RACE reads; one entry per CDR3 protein. The sample consists of approximately 800,000 distinct CDR3 sequences, around two thirds of them appearing once. This clonotype was observed a few times. Germline CDR1 reads SGHTA; CDR2 reads FQGNSA. The CDR3 runs to 15 residues. Trimming removed 0 bases at V and 7 bases at J, with 15 bases between. The source of this sequence is a man aged 30 to 39 in good health. V usage is TRBV7-2 and J usage is TRBJ1-2, with D perhaps TRBD1 (5 bases). Sequenced material: blood. In DNA form, the CDR3 reads TGTGCCAGCAGCTTAGCAGCGGCAGGGAATTCTGGCTACACCTTC. Its translation is CASSLAAAGNSGYTF.